This entry lists 7 T cell receptor beta chains sequenced from one sample in a study of blood T cell repertoires in COVID-19. TCRdb's table, derived via immunoSEQ multiplex PCR, lists solely in-frame clones and lacks some. The sample has around 290,000 clones, approximately 86% seen once; the top ten hold around 1%. The sequencing input was PBMCs or T cells enriched from blood (not recorded which). These receptors originate from a young woman who had recovered from COVID-19.

The chain recombines TRBV11-3 with TRBJ2-7; D may be TRBD2 (5 bases). The germline V and J ends were trimmed by 4 bases and 0 bases, with 10 bases remaining between them. The CDR3 is made up of 14 amino acids. The V gene's germline CDR1 is SGHNT and CDR2 YENEEA. The DNA for the CDR3 is TGTGCCAGCAGCTCAGGACTCAGCTCCTACGAGCAGTACTTC. It yields the protein CASSSGLSSYEQYF.

The chain joins TRBV9 to TRBJ2-2, with D perhaps matching TRBD1 (5 bases). With 4 bases removed from V and 3 bases from J, the gap between germline ends came to 19 bases. The CDR3 is made up of 17 amino acids. Germline-derived CDR1 and CDR2 are SGDLS and YYNGEE. The CDR3 DNA reads TGTGCCAGCAGCCTACGCATCGGACACCCGGACACCGGGGAGCTGTTTTTT. This gives the protein CASSLRIGHPDTGELFF.

The chain joins TRBV27 to TRBJ2-3; the D is unclear. The CDR3 is 14 residues long. V was pared by 3 bases and J by 2 bases, with 9 bases between. From germline, CDR1 is MNHEY and CDR2 SMNVEV (reference sequence). The DNA for the CDR3 is TGTGCCAGCAGTTTGAGCCTAAACACAGATACGCAGTATTTT. Its translation is CASSLSLNTDTQYF.

The V call is TRBV18, the J call TRBJ2-1, with D uncertain. Germline CDR1 KGHSH, CDR2 LQKENI. The CDR3 has 13 residues. V was clipped by 1 base and J by 8 bases, with 9 bases between them. CDR3 sequence: CASSPRNEDEQFF. The CDR3 DNA reads TGTGCCAGCTCACCACGGAACGAGGATGAGCAGTTCTTC.

The rearrangement uses TRBV28 and TRBJ1-2; 7 bases match TRBD1. Germline V gene lookup returns CDR1 MDHEN and CDR2 SYDVKM. V gave up 3 bases and J gave up 1 base; unmatched junction bases: 23. CDR3 size: 21 residues. DNA of the CDR3: TGTGCCAGCAGTTTGGCCCCTTCGACAGGGCTGGGTTCACCGTTTAACTATGGCTACACCTTC. Amino acids: CASSLAPSTGLGSPFNYGYTF.

This clone was detected once. This chain uses TRBV28 with TRBJ2-7, with D maybe TRBD1 (7 bases). The CDR3 loop spans 14 amino acids. The ends were cut back, 7 bases at V and 2 bases at J, with 15 bases in the middle. The germline gives CDR1 MDHEN, CDR2 SYDVKM. CDR3: CASTLAGGTYEQYF. CDR3 coding DNA: TGTGCCAGCACCTTAGCAGGGGGGACCTACGAGCAGTACTTC.

V and J are TRBV5-1 and TRBJ1-2, with TRBD1 matching over 7 bases. CDR3 length: 16 amino acids. Germline V gene sequence: CDR1 SGHRS, CDR2 YFSETQ. Trimming cost V 1 base and J 4 bases; bases outside gene matches: 10. The CDR3 sequence: CASSLLGGAGPYGYTF. DNA of the CDR3: TGCGCCAGCAGCTTGTTAGGGGGCGCTGGGCCCTATGGCTACACCTTC.